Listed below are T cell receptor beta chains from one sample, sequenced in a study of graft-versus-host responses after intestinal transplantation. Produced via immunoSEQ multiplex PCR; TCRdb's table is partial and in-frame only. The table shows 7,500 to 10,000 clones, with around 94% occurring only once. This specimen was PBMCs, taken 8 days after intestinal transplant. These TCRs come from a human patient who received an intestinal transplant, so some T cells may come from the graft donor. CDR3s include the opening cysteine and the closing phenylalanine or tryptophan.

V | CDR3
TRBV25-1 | CASSPNSETQYF
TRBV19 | CASSPRTGKNIQYF
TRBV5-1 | CASSFGGTQYF
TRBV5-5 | CASSPPSTDTQYF
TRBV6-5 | CASSSPYQPQHF
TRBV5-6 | CASSLVLAGKDGELFF
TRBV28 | CASSFRAWGSGANVLTF
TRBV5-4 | CASSFFMNTEAFF
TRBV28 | CASRAGSSYNEQFF
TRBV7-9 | CASSRTLGKEKLFF